The 14 T cell receptor beta chains in this list originate from one sample, sequenced in a study of blood T cell repertoires in COVID-19. Produced via immunoSEQ multiplex PCR; TCRdb's table is partial and in-frame only. The table has 150,000 to 200,000 clones, 75% to 80% seen once. Sequencing used peripheral blood. The receptors shown here come from a woman aged 50 to 65 with active or convalescent COVID-19.

The chain carries TRBV7-2 and TRBJ1-6; no firm D call. Germline assignment: CDR1 SGHTA and CDR2 FQGNSA. V was shortened by 1 base and J by 10 bases, with 8 bases between the two germline ends. The CDR3 is 13 amino acids. The CDR3 spells CASSLGVESPLHF. The CDR3, as DNA: TGTGCCAGCAGCTTAGGGGTGGAGTCACCCCTCCACTTT.

The table lists this clone with a few counts. The gene calls are TRBV5-1 and TRBJ2-7, with a weak D call TRBD1 (6 bases). This CDR3 contains 14 residues. CDR1 is SGHRS and CDR2 is YFSETQ in the germline V gene. Trimming took off 4 bases at V and 5 bases at J, with 16 bases between the two ends. The CDR3: CASSDRQVMHEQYF. CDR3 sequence (DNA): TGCGCCAGCAGCGACAGACAGGTAATGCACGAGCAGTACTTC.

V gene TRBV2 combines with J gene TRBJ1-4, with D possibly being TRBD1 (5 bases). V shed 6 bases and J shed 0 bases, with 11 bases lying between them. Germline values: CDR1 SNHLY, CDR2 FYNNEI. CDR3 length: 15 residues. The CDR3 sequence: CASSPPTATNEKLFF. The CDR3 DNA reads as TGTGCCAGCAGCCCCCCGACAGCAACTAATGAAAAACTGTTTTTT.

This clone has only a few counts. This rearrangement joins TRBV2 to TRBJ1-2, with 7 positions matching TRBD1. V was pared by 5 bases and J by 4 bases, with 7 bases of the junction left unmatched. CDR1 is SNHLY and CDR2 is FYNNEI in the germline V gene. The CDR3 length is 14 residues. The DNA for the CDR3 is TGTGCCAGCAGTAAAGAGGGGGCCGGCTATGGCTACACCTTC. Protein: CASSKEGAGYGYTF.

A single count supports this clone. CDR3 sequence reads: CASSLRPGHLSSYNSPLHF. The CDR3 DNA is TGTGCCAGCAGCTTAAGGCCCGGACACCTTAGCTCCTATAATTCACCCCTCCACTTT. The rearrangement uses TRBV11-3 and TRBJ1-6; a weak D match, TRBD1 (5 bases). From germline, CDR1 is SGHNT and CDR2 YENEEA. V was shortened by 2 bases and J by 0 bases, with 17 bases between the two germline ends. The CDR3 loop spans 19 amino acids.

J is TRBJ2-3 and V is TRBV4-3; 7 bases fit TRBD2. This CDR3 has 16 residues. V gave up 0 bases and J gave up 3 bases; unmatched junction bases: 6. Germline V CDR1 and CDR2: LGHNA, YSLEER. CDR3: CASSQDASGDTDTQYF. The CDR3 nucleotides are TGCGCCAGCAGCCAAGACGCCAGCGGGGATACAGATACGCAGTATTTT.

The CDR3 loop is CASSQGRNNEAFF. The CDR3 DNA reads as TGTGCCAGCTCACAAGGCAGGAATAATGAAGCTTTCTTT. The V gene is TRBV18, the J gene TRBJ1-1; D not certain. V lost 4 bases to trimming and J lost 7 bases, with 13 bases between them. CDR1 is KGHSH and CDR2 is LQKENI in the germline V gene. This CDR3 has 13 amino acids.

This clone was found many times. The chain has TRBV25-1 and TRBJ1-3, with unresolved D. In germline, CDR1 is MGHDK, CDR2 SYGVNS. The length of the CDR3 is 13 residues. Trimming left V 10 bases short and J 0 bases short, with 10 bases between. CDR3 sequence: CATKRGSGNTIYF. The CDR3, as DNA: TGTGCCACAAAGCGGGGCTCTGGAAACACCATATATTTT.

The chain joins TRBV6-2 or TRBV6-3 to TRBJ1-5; D is unclear. The V end was cut by 0 bases, the J end by 3 bases, with 6 bases between. Germline CDR1 is MNHEY and CDR2 is SVGEGT. This CDR3 is built from 14 residues. The CDR3 DNA reads as TGTGCCAGCAGTTACTCGAGAACCAATCAGCCCCAGCATTTT. Translated: CASSYSRTNQPQHF.

The chain joins TRBV9 to TRBJ2-7, with 7 bases fitting TRBD2. This CDR3 spans 15 amino acids. In germline, CDR1 is SGDLS, CDR2 YYNGEE. Germline trimming cut 4 bases from V and 2 bases from J; bases unmatched to any gene: 9. The CDR3 sequence: CASSPRGDYTYEQYF. CDR3 coding DNA: TGTGCCAGCAGCCCCCGGGGGGACTATACCTACGAGCAGTACTTC.

The chain carries TRBV12-5 and TRBJ2-1; 11 nucleotides align to TRBD1. CDR1 is LGHNT and CDR2 is FRNRAP in the germline V gene. This CDR3 has 15 residues. The ends lost 5 bases at V and 7 bases at J; junction bases unmatched: 7. The CDR3 reads CASGPGTGGGNEQFF. The CDR3 region has the DNA TGTGCTAGTGGTCCCGGGACAGGGGGTGGGAATGAGCAGTTCTTC.

This clone occurred a few times. The genes are TRBV29-1 and TRBJ1-1, with a tentative D call TRBD1 (6 bases). Germline lookup yields CDR1 SQVTM and CDR2 ANQGSEA. V was cut by 4 bases and J by 5 bases, with 14 bases left in between. There are 13 residues in the CDR3. CDR3: CSVGHRAETEAFF. The CDR3 bases are TGCAGCGTTGGGCACAGGGCTGAGACTGAAGCTTTCTTT.

The chain recombines TRBV28 with TRBJ1-2, with TRBD1 matching 8 bases. CDR1 and CDR2 from the germline V gene are MDHEN and SYDVKM. The J segment lost 3 bases and the V segment lost 3 bases, leaving 3 bases of the junction unmatched. The CDR3 is 14 residues long. The CDR3, as DNA: TGTGCCAGCAGTTTGGACAGGGTTTACTATGGCTACACCTTC. It is translated as CASSLDRVYYGYTF.

The CDR3 loop is CASSPPSQGLWETQYF. The CDR3 bases are TGTGCCAGCTCACCACCGAGTCAGGGATTGTGGGAGACCCAGTACTTC. The chain couples TRBV18 to TRBJ2-5, with D perhaps matching TRBD1 (5 bases). This CDR3 has 16 residues. Germline V gene lookup returns CDR1 KGHSH and CDR2 LQKENI. The ends were cut back, 0 bases at V and 5 bases at J, with 16 bases in the middle.